A single sample gave rise to the 27 T cell receptor beta chains below, sequenced in a study of CD8 T cells in ankylosing spondylitis. Study-level findings and limits: What seemed typical of ankylosing spondylitis blood was a TCR beta motif built from eight highly homologous variants.

Antigen specificity for these receptors is unknown. TCRdb processed the 5' RACE reads anew with MiXCR; each CDR3 protein has one entry. The table lists 350,000 to 550,000 distinct CDR3 sequences, roughly a quarter of them singletons, with 0.89% in the top ten. Sequenced input: blood, either unsorted or a sorted T cell fraction (not recorded which). These receptors were collected from a male donor with ankylosing spondylitis.

The chain has TRBV12-3 or TRBV12-4 and TRBJ1-2, with 7 positions matching TRBD1. The CDR3 has 16 residues. Trimming removed 6 bases from V and 4 bases from J; junction bases left unmatched: 14. This CDR3 reads CASSFNRGAVSYGYTF. CDR3 nucleotides: TGTGCCAGCAGCTTTAACAGGGGCGCAGTTAGCTATGGCTACACCTTC.

This clonotype appeared a few times. The CDR3 DNA reads as TGCAGTGCTAGAGACCCGGGACTTCCCACCGGGGAGCTGTTTTTT. It specifies CSARDPGLPTGELFF. This chain connects TRBV20-1 to TRBJ2-2; tentatively, D is TRBD2 (6 bases). Trimming shortened V by 0 bases and J by 4 bases, and 12 bases separated the two germline ends. Germline CDR1 reads DFQATT; CDR2 reads SNEGSKA (reference sequence). The CDR3 spans 15 residues.

This clonotype was counted between two and nine times. V is TRBV7-9 and J is TRBJ1-1; D possibly corresponds to TRBD1 (5 bases). Per germline, CDR1 SEHNR and CDR2 FQNEAQ (reference sequence). V was cut by 2 bases and J by 11 bases, with 18 bases left in between. The length of the CDR3 is 14 residues. The CDR3 bases are TGTGCCAGCAGCTTACAGGGATGGGGGATGATGGCTTTCTTT. Protein: CASSLQGWGMMAFF.

This clonotype was recorded many times. The rearrangement joins TRBV15 to TRBJ1-2; 11 nucleotides align to TRBD1. The CDR3 sequence is 17 residues long. V lost 1 base, J lost 8 bases, and 12 bases stayed unmatched. Germline CDR1 and CDR2: LNHNV and YYDKDF (reference sequence). The DNA for the CDR3 is TGTGCCACCAGCAGAGGAGGATTTGGACAGGGGGCACAAGGCTACACCTTC. Its protein is CATSRGGFGQGAQGYTF.

The chain links TRBV6-2 or TRBV6-3 to TRBJ2-4; D may be TRBD1 or TRBD2 (5 bases each). Between the trimmed V and J ends, which lost 2 bases and 1 base, there was a span of 12 bases. The CDR3 consists of 16 residues. CDR1 is MNHEY and CDR2 is SVGEGT in the germline V gene. This chain's CDR3 is CASSYRGALAKNIQYF. CDR3 bases: TGTGCCAGCAGTTACCGAGGGGCCCTGGCCAAAAACATTCAGTACTTC.

There are a few counts of this clonotype. In nucleotides, the CDR3 is TGTGCCTGGAGTCGTTTGGGGACACCTGGAAACACCATATATTTT. Amino acids: CAWSRLGTPGNTIYF. V and J are TRBV30 and TRBJ1-3; maybe TRBD1 (6 bases). V gave up 2 bases and J gave up 2 bases, with 13 bases separating them. Germline V lookup: CDR1 GTSNPN, CDR2 SVGIG (reference sequence). The CDR3 covers 15 residues.

The chain combines TRBV24-1 with TRBJ2-3, with D perhaps TRBD2 (6 bases). CDR3 length: 15 amino acids. Germline values: CDR1 KGHDR, CDR2 SFDVKD. The V end was cut by 5 bases, the J end by 4 bases, with 15 bases between. In DNA, the CDR3 is TGTGCCACCAGTGTCGGGGGTCTTGAGTCAGATACGCAGTATTTT. Translation: CATSVGGLESDTQYF.

This clonotype was picked up a small number of times. The V gene is TRBV20-1, the J gene TRBJ2-7, with 8 bases that match TRBD2. The ends lost 2 bases at V and 1 base at J; junction bases unmatched: 7. The CDR3 spans 15 residues. The germline V gene encodes CDR1 DFQATT and CDR2 SNEGSKA (reference sequence). The CDR3 loop reads CSARTRTSRSYEQYF. CDR3 sequence (DNA): TGCAGTGCTAGAACAAGGACTAGCAGATCCTACGAGCAGTACTTC.

This clonotype was observed many times. The chain recombines TRBV12-3 or TRBV12-4 with TRBJ1-2, with D possibly matching TRBD1 (6 bases). CDR3 length equals 14 residues. The ends were cut back, 5 bases at V and 4 bases at J, with 14 bases in the middle. CDR3 bases: TGTGCCAGCAGTAAAAGACAGGTGCCCTATGGCTACACCTTC. Protein sequence: CASSKRQVPYGYTF.

This clonotype showed up just a few times. This sequence joins TRBV6-1 and TRBJ2-1, with a tentative D call TRBD2 (5 bases). The CDR3 covers 15 residues. Germline CDR1 reads MNHNS; CDR2 reads SASEGT. The V gene lost 6 bases and the J gene lost 3 bases, with 15 bases spanning the gap. CDR3 region: CASSRLGSGYNEQFF. The CDR3 nucleotides read TGTGCCAGCAGCAGGCTTGGGAGCGGCTACAATGAGCAGTTCTTC.

The chain links TRBV5-1 to TRBJ2-7; tentative D call: TRBD1 (6 bases). From germline, CDR1 is SGHRS and CDR2 YFSETQ. V was trimmed by 7 bases and J by 3 bases, leaving 17 bases between them. CDR3 length: 14 residues. This CDR3 is CASWPKGDLYEQYF. CDR3 in DNA: TGCGCCAGCTGGCCAAAGGGGGACCTCTACGAGCAGTACTTC.

The chain combines TRBV5-1 with TRBJ2-2; no clear D. V lost 2 bases and J 2 bases, leaving 13 bases between the germline ends. The V gene's germline CDR1 is SGHRS and CDR2 YFSETQ. The CDR3 is made up of 16 amino acids. CDR3 amino acids: CASSFEPSGNTGELFF. The DNA of the CDR3 is TGCGCCAGCAGCTTTGAACCAAGTGGTAACACCGGGGAGCTGTTTTTT.

The chain uses TRBV5-1 and TRBJ1-1; D might be TRBD1 (6 bases). Germline V CDR1 and CDR2: SGHRS, YFSETQ. CDR3 size: 11 residues. V was clipped by 6 bases and J by 3 bases, with 6 bases between them. CDR3 sequence: CASKGDTEAFF. The CDR3 DNA reads as TGCGCCAGCAAGGGGGACACTGAAGCTTTCTTT.

This clonotype was detected only a few times. V and J are TRBV27 and TRBJ1-2; perhaps TRBD1 as D (6 bases). The CDR3 is made up of 14 amino acids. Per germline, CDR1 MNHEY and CDR2 SMNVEV (reference sequence). V was pared by 6 bases and J by 0 bases, with 11 bases between. This chain's CDR3 is CASSDRGPNYGYTF. In nucleotides, the CDR3 is TGTGCCAGCAGCGACCGGGGGCCTAACTATGGCTACACCTTC.

In its sample, this clonotype was seen a few times. The gene calls are TRBV28 and TRBJ2-5; 7 bases match TRBD2. J was trimmed by 5 bases and V by 3 bases; bases with no gene match: 15. This CDR3 comprises 17 residues. Germline V CDR1 and CDR2: MDHEN, SYDVKM. CDR3 sequence: CASSFLRPGGLGETQYF. CDR3 DNA sequence: TGTGCCAGCAGTTTCCTACGTCCGGGAGGACTTGGGGAGACCCAGTACTTC. Together with reference TRBV28 and TRBJ2-5, the CDR3 gives the full variable domain: DVKVTQSSRYLVKRTGEKVFLECVQDMDHENMFWYRQDPGLGLRLIYFSYDVKMKEKGDIPEGYSVSREKKERFSLILESASTNQTSMYLCASSFLRPGGLGETQYFGPGTRLLVL.

This clonotype was observed a few times. The chain carries TRBV6-1 and TRBJ1-2, with TRBD1 identical over 10 bases. After removal of 6 bases from V and 8 bases from J, the junction contained 9 bases not matched to a gene. From germline, CDR1 is MNHNS and CDR2 SASEGT. The CDR3 covers 14 residues. The CDR3 region is CASSARDRGRGYTF. Here the CDR3 DNA reads TGTGCCAGCAGCGCCAGGGACAGGGGACGCGGCTACACCTTC.

This clonotype appeared a few times. V is TRBV11-3 and J is TRBJ2-1; D gene ambiguous. Per the germline V gene, CDR1 is SGHNT and CDR2 is YENEEA. The CDR3 runs to 16 residues. V was trimmed by 1 base and J by 1 base, leaving 11 bases between them. The CDR3: CASSLGVRVSYNEQFF. CDR3 bases: TGTGCCAGCAGCTTAGGAGTCAGAGTGTCCTACAATGAGCAGTTCTTC.

The table lists this clonotype with a few counts. The rearrangement links TRBV20-1 to TRBJ2-1, with 10 positions matching TRBD2. Germline V gene sequence: CDR1 DFQATT, CDR2 SNEGSKA (reference sequence). The trim removed 5 bases at V and 3 bases at J, leaving 7 bases unmatched. This CDR3 has 15 residues. The CDR3 is CSAYPGLAVYNEQFF. The DNA for the CDR3 is TGCAGTGCTTATCCTGGACTAGCGGTCTACAATGAGCAGTTCTTC.

This clonotype was recorded many times. V is TRBV29-1 and J is TRBJ2-1, with 13 bases matching TRBD2. Germline assignment: CDR1 SQVTM and CDR2 ANQGSEA. V was pared by 3 bases and J by 0 bases, with 5 bases of the junction left unmatched. CDR3 length equals 17 residues. CDR3 DNA: TGCAGCGTTGAGGGGACTAGCGGGACGAGCTCCTACAATGAGCAGTTCTTC. Its translation is CSVEGTSGTSSYNEQFF.

A few counts support this clonotype. V and J are TRBV4-2 and TRBJ2-3; D remains ambiguous. Germline V gene sequence: CDR1 LGHNA, CDR2 YNFKEQ. V lost 0 bases to trimming and J lost 0 bases, with 7 bases between them. The CDR3 has 15 residues. The CDR3 nucleotides read TGTGCCAGCAGCCAAGAACAGACTAGCACAGATACGCAGTATTTT. Residues: CASSQEQTSTDTQYF.

This clonotype came up a few times. This chain links TRBV12-3 or TRBV12-4 with TRBJ2-7; D possibly matches TRBD1 or TRBD2 (5 bases each). V dropped 5 bases and J dropped 7 bases, with 15 bases sitting between them. The CDR3 extends over 13 amino acids. In nucleotides, the CDR3 is TGTGCCAGCAGTAGGGACGGAGTAGGGGAGCAGTACTTC. It specifies CASSRDGVGEQYF.

The chain recombines TRBV4-2 with TRBJ1-6; D remains ambiguous. This CDR3 region has 14 residues. CDR1 is LGHNA and CDR2 is YNFKEQ in the germline V gene. V was shortened by 0 bases and J by 11 bases, with 11 bases between the two germline ends. The CDR3 loop reads CASSQDRGVPPLHF. The CDR3 DNA reads TGTGCCAGCAGCCAAGATCGGGGTGTTCCACCCCTCCACTTT.

There are a few counts of this clonotype. V and J are TRBV3-1 and TRBJ1-5, with 7 positions matching TRBD1. Per germline, CDR1 LGHDT and CDR2 YNNKEL (reference sequence). The CDR3 consists of 15 residues. With 0 bases clipped from V and 6 bases from J, the junction kept 5 bases outside the gene matches. The CDR3, as DNA: TGTGCCAGCAGCCAAGATGGGGCAGGGGGTCAGCCCCAGCATTTT. Encoded protein: CASSQDGAGGQPQHF.

This chain uses TRBV7-2 with TRBJ2-2; 8 bases are a match to TRBD2. CDR3 size: 15 residues. V trimming: 2 bases; J trimming: 5 bases; junction bases outside the gene matches: 4. Germline CDR1 SGHTA, CDR2 FQGNSA. This chain's CDR3 is CASSLSGSQTGELFF. CDR3 DNA: TGTGCCAGCAGCTTAAGCGGGAGTCAGACCGGGGAGCTGTTTTTT.

This clonotype was detected a few times. The J gene is TRBJ2-5, the V gene TRBV27, with D possibly TRBD1 on 5 matching bases. The CDR3 sequence is 15 residues long. Trimming pared 6 bases from V and 5 bases from J, leaving 19 bases between. Germline V gene lookup returns CDR1 MNHEY and CDR2 SMNVEV (reference sequence). CDR3 sequence: CASRPGFYPGETQYF. The CDR3 nucleotides read TGTGCCAGCAGGCCAGGGTTCTACCCTGGGGAGACCCAGTACTTC.

This clonotype occurred a few times. The rearrangement uses TRBV7-2 and TRBJ2-1; 11 nucleotides align to TRBD2. The trim removed 6 bases at V and 7 bases at J, leaving 8 bases unmatched. This CDR3 contains 15 residues. Germline V gives CDR1 SGHTA, CDR2 FQGNSA. The CDR3 loop is CASRPSSGRLNEQFF. For the CDR3, the DNA is TGTGCCAGCAGACCCTCTAGCGGGAGGTTGAATGAGCAGTTCTTC. Looking up the rest from reference TRBV7-2 and TRBJ2-1 gives the full variable domain: GAGVSQSPSNKVTEKGKDVELRCDPISGHTALYWYRQSLGQGLEFLIYFQGNSAPDKSGLPSDRFSAERTGGSVSTLTIQRTQQEDSAVYLCASRPSSGRLNEQFFGPGTRLTVL.

This rearrangement joins TRBV20-1 to TRBJ2-1; 10 positions agree with TRBD2. Germline lookup yields CDR1 DFQATT and CDR2 SNEGSKA (reference sequence). With V trimmed by 1 base and J by 4 bases, 10 bases remained unmatched. CDR3 length: 17 residues. The CDR3 DNA is TGCAGTGCTAGAGTGGCTAGCGGGAGCTCGGGGTACAATGAGCAGTTCTTC. This codes for CSARVASGSSGYNEQFF.